A selection of T cell receptor beta chains follows, all from one sample in a study of T cell repertoires in cytomegalovirus infection. Antigens for these TCRs are unknown. TCRdb reprocessed the reads via MiXCR and lists one record per CDR3 protein. The sample consists of 800,000 to 950,000 distinct CDR3 sequences, 32% of them appearing once. This material consisted of cultured CD8+ T cells from PBMCs, taken from culture after CMV antigen stimulation. The receptor set was obtained from a human donor in good health (CMV status not recorded). Some clones in this sample may be carry-over from other donors' samples. Each CDR3 is given with its conserved first and last residue. A D gene is named only where the DNA matches it firmly. Clone size is given for some rows only: seen once, a few or many times, or a class if the clone is expanded.

clone size	V gene	D gene	J gene	CDR3 DNA	CDR3 protein
many	TRBV7-2	-	TRBJ1-6	TGTGCCAGCAGTCCGATCTTTGTTAATTCACCCCTCCACTTT	CASSPIFVNSPLHF
once	TRBV4-1	-	TRBJ2-5	TGCGCCAGCAGCCAAGAGGGAGGTTCGGAGACCCAGTACTTC	CASSQEGGSETQYF
-	TRBV6-1	-	TRBJ1-5	TGTGCCAGCAGTCACGGGACAACTTATCAGCCCCAGCATTTT	CASSHGTTYQPQHF
-	TRBV6-2/TRBV6-3	-	TRBJ2-5	TGTGCCAGCAGAGAGAAAGAGACCCAGTACTTC	CASREKETQYF
many	TRBV12-3/TRBV12-4	-	TRBJ1-1	TGTGCCAGCAGCCGGATTGGCGTGGCTGAAGCTTTCTTT	CASSRIGVAEAFF
-	TRBV28	-	TRBJ1-1	TGTGCCAGCGGTTTTCCGGGGAACACTGAAGCTTTCTTT	CASGFPGNTEAFF
few	TRBV27	-	TRBJ2-2	TGTGCCAGCAGTTTATGGGACACCGGCACCGGGGAGCTGTTTTTT	CASSLWDTGTGELFF
few	TRBV12-3/TRBV12-4	-	TRBJ2-5	TGTGCCAGCAGTCAACGAGGTTACGGGGAGACCCAGTACTTC	CASSQRGYGETQYF
-	TRBV20-1	-	TRBJ2-3	TGCAGTGCTAAGTCGGGACAGGGGTTAGCGGGGGGTCGGACAGATACGCAGTATTTT	CSAKSGQGLAGGRTDTQYF
few	TRBV7-2	-	TRBJ2-5	TGTGCCAGCAGCTTAATTGGCGTGGAGACCCAGTACTTC	CASSLIGVETQYF
-	TRBV28	-	TRBJ1-4	TGTGCCAGCAGTTTACCCGACTGGACAGTAGGAGTTGCAACTAATGAAAAACTGTTTTTT	CASSLPDWTVGVATNEKLFF
-	TRBV7-6	-	TRBJ1-1	TGTGCCAGCAGCTGGAGCGAGGTCACCACTGAAGCTTTCTTT	CASSWSEVTTEAFF
-	TRBV15	-	TRBJ2-7	TGTGCCACCAGCAGCCCCGGGTCTCCCGAGCAGTACTTC	CATSSPGSPEQYF
once	TRBV27	-	TRBJ1-4	TGTGCCAGCAGTTTACGGGTTCCTAAAACTAATGAAAAACTGTTTTTT	CASSLRVPKTNEKLFF
-	TRBV7-9	TRBD1	TRBJ1-5	TGTGCCAGCAGCTTGGGACAGGGTTGGAATCAGCCCCAGCATTTT	CASSLGQGWNQPQHF
-	TRBV6-1	-	TRBJ2-1	TGTGCCAGCAGTGAGTCACTCGGCTACAATGAGCAGTTCTTC	CASSESLGYNEQFF
few	TRBV7-9	-	TRBJ2-3	TGTGCCAGCAGCCTACCAATTTCAGATACGCAGTATTTT	CASSLPISDTQYF
-	TRBV12-3/TRBV12-4	-	TRBJ1-3	TGTGCCAGCAGTTTTGCGGGGGATGGAAACACCATATATTTT	CASSFAGDGNTIYF
few	TRBV19	-	TRBJ2-7	TGTGCCAGTAGTATAGAGGGACCCTTCTCCTACGAGCAGTACTTC	CASSIEGPFSYEQYF
-	TRBV28	-	TRBJ1-2	TGTGCCAGCAGCCGCCAGGAGGCCCGTAACTATGGCTACACCTTC	CASSRQEARNYGYTF
few	TRBV27	-	TRBJ2-1	TGTGCCAGCAGTTCCCTACCCAAACGAGCGGTAGGCGATGAGCAGTTCTTC	CASSSLPKRAVGDEQFF
-	TRBV5-6	TRBD1	TRBJ1-5	TGTGCCAGCAGCGTCGGACAGGGACGACGCAATCAGCCCCAGCATTTT	CASSVGQGRRNQPQHF
-	TRBV7-4	-	TRBJ2-3	TGTGCCAGCAGTTCCCCCACCAAGGGAGGCACTAGCACAGATACGCAGTATTTT	CASSSPTKGGTSTDTQYF
-	TRBV11-2	TRBD1	TRBJ2-3	TGTGCCAGCAGCGCGAGACCCGACAGGGCAGAGGGGTGGACAGATACGCAGTATTTT	CASSARPDRAEGWTDTQYF
-	TRBV7-6	-	TRBJ1-1	TGTGCCAGCAGTAACCACAGGGACGCTGAAGCTTTCTTT	CASSNHRDAEAFF
many	TRBV6-5	-	TRBJ1-1	TGTGCCAGCTCAAGGGGGAGGTGGGGGAACACTGAAGCTTTCTTT	CASSRGRWGNTEAFF
-	TRBV5-3	-	TRBJ1-6	TGTGCCAGCAGCTTGGCCCAGACAGTCTCTTATTTCCTCTCCTATAATTCACCCCTCCACTTT	CASSLAQTVSYFLSYNSPLHF
many	TRBV6-5	TRBD1	TRBJ1-3	TGTGCCAGCAGTTACGAGGGGGCAGGCGGAAACACCATATATTTT	CASSYEGAGGNTIYF
-	TRBV5-4	-	TRBJ2-1	TGTGCCAGCAGCTCGTCCGGGCAGCAGTTCTTC	CASSSSGQQFF
-	TRBV6-5	TRBD2	TRBJ2-1	TGTGCCAGCAGCCTCGGGGGGATAGAGCAGTTCTTC	CASSLGGIEQFF
-	TRBV12-3/TRBV12-4	-	TRBJ2-2	TGTGCCAGCAGTTTAGATCCGGGACTCGAATCGAGGGACACCGGGGAGCTGTTTTTT	CASSLDPGLESRDTGELFF
few	TRBV28	-	TRBJ1-1	TGTGCCAGCAGAGTCTTGGAGGAGGAAGCTTTCTTT	CASRVLEEEAFF
few	TRBV19	-	TRBJ1-5	TGTGCCAGTAAAACCGGGGGGCCCAATCAGCCCCAGCATTTT	CASKTGGPNQPQHF
-	TRBV6-6	TRBD1	TRBJ2-7	TGTGCCAGCAGTTACCAGGGGGCCTACGAGCAGTACTTC	CASSYQGAYEQYF
few	TRBV6-5	-	TRBJ1-4	TGTGCCAGCAGTTACTGGGGGGCCGGGGCTAATGAAAAACTGTTTTTT	CASSYWGAGANEKLFF
few	TRBV5-6	-	TRBJ2-7	TGTGCCAGCAGCTTGAGCGGGCGTCCCTACGAGCAGTACTTC	CASSLSGRPYEQYF
-	TRBV2	-	TRBJ1-5	TGTGCCAGCAGTCCGGGACACACCGGGAATCAGCCCCAGCATTTT	CASSPGHTGNQPQHF